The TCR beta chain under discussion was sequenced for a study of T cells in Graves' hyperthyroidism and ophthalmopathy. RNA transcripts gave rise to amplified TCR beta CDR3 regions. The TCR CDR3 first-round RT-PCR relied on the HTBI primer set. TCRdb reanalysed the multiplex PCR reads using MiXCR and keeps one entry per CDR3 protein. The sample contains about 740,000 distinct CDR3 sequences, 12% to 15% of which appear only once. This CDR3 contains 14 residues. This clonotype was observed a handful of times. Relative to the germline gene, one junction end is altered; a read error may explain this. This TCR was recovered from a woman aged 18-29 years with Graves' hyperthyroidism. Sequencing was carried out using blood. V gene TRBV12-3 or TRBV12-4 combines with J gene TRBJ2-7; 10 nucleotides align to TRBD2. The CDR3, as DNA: TGTGCCAGCAGTCTAGCGGGAGAGCTCCAAGAGCAGTACTTC. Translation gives CASSLAGELQEQYF.